This T cell receptor (beta chain) was obtained from a study of T cells after yellow fever vaccination. Across the study: Any fraction with a low cell number was prepared using SMART-Seq v4 Ultra Low Input.

TCRdb used MiXCR to reprocess the 5' RACE reads, holding one entry per CDR3 protein. The table lists some 250,000 distinct CDR3 sequences, roughly 4% of them singletons. Findings and caveats of the study: Researchers report a weaker secondary response that nonetheless peaked faster, day 5 versus 15. Clonotypes found in both CD4 and CD8 compartments made up a small share.

Germline V gene data show CDR1 as SGHRS and CDR2 as YFSETQ. Trimming removed 8 bases from V and 4 bases from J; junction bases left unmatched: 7. The CDR3 has 14 residues. This clonotype was seen many times. Its antigen remains unknown. The chain carries TRBV5-1 and TRBJ2-5, with 11 bases fitting TRBD1. The clonotype comes from a man aged 18 to 35 who received the YFV17D yellow fever vaccine. The source was PBMCs, collected 15 days after the yellow fever booster vaccination. CDR3 DNA sequence: TGCGCCAGTAGCCTCGGGACAGGGGGAGAGACCCAGTACTTC. Its translation is CASSLGTGGETQYF.